This T cell receptor beta chain derives from a study of blood T cell repertoires in COVID-19. On the study more broadly: COVID-19 samples from acute and convalescent phases originated in the United States, Italy and Spain. T cells, B-cell-depleted T cells, or PBMCs supplied cDNA or gDNA.

Trimming cost V 0 bases and J 6 bases, with 7 bases left between them. The CDR3 is 13 amino acids. Germline assignment: CDR1 SGHDT and CDR2 YYEEEE. Per the authors' pipeline: From reference gene primer amplification, estimates of nucleated cell counts were derived. The table came from immunoSEQ multiplex PCR; TCRdb's copy has only in-frame clones and leaves some out. That table gives V, J and clone size, and the DNA gave D and trimming. The repertoire holds approximately 50,000 clones, about 88% seen once, with approximately 17% in the top ten. The clonotype originates from a man aged 70-80 years with active COVID-19. Input material: peripheral blood. The chain carries TRBV5-6 and TRBJ2-4; D unresolved. This CDR3 reads CASSLGRRNIQYF. The CDR3 nucleotides read TGTGCCAGCAGCTTGGGGCGGAGAAACATTCAGTACTTC.